A selection of T cell receptor beta chains follows, all from one sample in a study of blood T cell repertoires in COVID-19. Measured with immunoSEQ multiplex PCR; TCRdb has only the in-frame clones, and not every one. The sample shows around 200,000 clones, approximately 80% of them seen only once. What was sequenced was peripheral blood. The receptors shown here come from a human donor in a cohort sampled during active COVID-19. CDR3s include the opening cysteine and the closing phenylalanine or tryptophan. A D gene is named only where the DNA matches it firmly. Only some rows state a clone size, as once, few, many or a class for expanded clones.

D gene: NA; clone size: NA; CDR3 length: 17; V gene: TRBV7-6; J gene: TRBJ1-6; CDR3 protein: CASSKRVPRSYNSPLHF; CDR3 DNA: TGTGCCAGCAGCAAACGGGTTCCCCGCTCCTATAATTCACCCCTCCACTTT
D gene: NA; clone size: NA; CDR3 length: 15; V gene: TRBV4-1; J gene: TRBJ1-5; CDR3 protein: CASSQGGGDNQPQHF; CDR3 DNA: TGCGCCAGCAGCCAAGGGGGGGGTGACAATCAGCCCCAGCATTTT
D gene: TRBD1; clone size: NA; CDR3 length: 15; V gene: TRBV4-1; J gene: TRBJ1-1; CDR3 protein: CASMGTGRMNTEAFF; CDR3 DNA: TGCGCCAGCATGGGGACAGGCAGAATGAACACTGAAGCTTTCTTT
D gene: TRBD2; clone size: NA; CDR3 length: 15; V gene: TRBV5-1; J gene: TRBJ2-5; CDR3 protein: CASSYTSGEQETQYF; CDR3 DNA: TGCGCCAGCAGCTACACTAGCGGAGAACAAGAGACCCAGTACTTC
D gene: TRBD1; clone size: once; CDR3 length: 16; V gene: TRBV7-9; J gene: TRBJ1-1; CDR3 protein: CASSAYRGPSPNEAFF; CDR3 DNA: TGTGCCAGCAGCGCCTACAGGGGGCCGTCTCCCAATGAAGCTTTCTTT
D gene: NA; clone size: NA; CDR3 length: 14; V gene: TRBV15; J gene: TRBJ2-7; CDR3 protein: CATSRDRGPYEQYF; CDR3 DNA: TGTGCCACCAGCAGAGACAGGGGACCCTACGAGCAGTACTTC
D gene: TRBD1; clone size: NA; CDR3 length: 14; V gene: TRBV3-1/TRBV3-2; J gene: TRBJ1-2; CDR3 protein: CASSRGQAGYGYTF; CDR3 DNA: TGTGCCAGCAGCCGCGGACAGGCGGGCTATGGCTACACCTTC
D gene: TRBD1; clone size: NA; CDR3 length: 16; V gene: TRBV2; J gene: TRBJ1-4; CDR3 protein: CASSRMGQLTNEKLFF; CDR3 DNA: TGTGCCAGCAGCCGAATGGGACAGCTTACTAATGAAAAACTGTTTTTT
D gene: TRBD1; clone size: few; CDR3 length: 14; V gene: TRBV5-3; J gene: TRBJ1-1; CDR3 protein: CARSQGQGKAEAFF; CDR3 DNA: TGTGCCAGAAGCCAGGGACAGGGAAAAGCTGAAGCTTTCTTT
D gene: NA; clone size: NA; CDR3 length: 18; V gene: TRBV19; J gene: TRBJ2-6; CDR3 protein: CASSMVLRQVSSSNVLTF; CDR3 DNA: TGTGCCAGTAGTATGGTGTTGAGACAGGTGAGCTCCTCGAACGTCCTGACTTTC
D gene: NA; clone size: NA; CDR3 length: 15; V gene: TRBV3-1/TRBV3-2; J gene: TRBJ1-5; CDR3 protein: CASSQDGDIRQPQHF; CDR3 DNA: TGTGCCAGCAGCCAAGACGGGGACATTCGCCAGCCCCAGCATTTT
D gene: TRBD1; clone size: NA; CDR3 length: 14; V gene: TRBV7-2; J gene: TRBJ1-2; CDR3 protein: CASSLVTGEDGYTF; CDR3 DNA: TGTGCCAGCAGCTTAGTAACAGGGGAGGATGGCTACACCTTC
D gene: TRBD2; clone size: NA; CDR3 length: 17; V gene: TRBV7-6; J gene: TRBJ2-3; CDR3 protein: CASSSGLAGGWEDTQYF; CDR3 DNA: TGTGCCAGCAGCTCTGGACTAGCGGGGGGGTGGGAAGATACGCAGTATTTT
D gene: TRBD1; clone size: NA; CDR3 length: 14; V gene: TRBV6-6; J gene: TRBJ2-7; CDR3 protein: CASSLDRRNDEQYF; CDR3 DNA: TGTGCCAGCAGTCTGGACAGGCGCAATGACGAGCAGTACTTC
D gene: TRBD2; clone size: NA; CDR3 length: 16; V gene: TRBV4-2; J gene: TRBJ2-1; CDR3 protein: CASSQKLAGVTHEQFF; CDR3 DNA: TGTGCCAGCAGCCAAAAATTAGCGGGGGTTACTCATGAGCAGTTCTTC
D gene: TRBD1; clone size: NA; CDR3 length: 17; V gene: TRBV4-1; J gene: TRBJ2-7; CDR3 protein: CASSQGLQGKSGYEQYF; CDR3 DNA: TGCGCCAGCAGCCAAGGATTACAGGGGAAGAGCGGTTACGAGCAGTACTTC
D gene: TRBD2; clone size: NA; CDR3 length: 18; V gene: TRBV3-1/TRBV3-2; J gene: TRBJ2-1; CDR3 protein: CASSPTSGGASSYNEQFF; CDR3 DNA: TGTGCCAGCAGCCCGACTAGCGGGGGGGCAAGCTCCTACAATGAGCAGTTCTTC
D gene: NA; clone size: NA; CDR3 length: 13; V gene: TRBV7-2; J gene: TRBJ2-1; CDR3 protein: CASSTSTTNEQFF; CDR3 DNA: TGTGCCAGCAGCACCTCAACAACAAATGAGCAGTTCTTC
D gene: NA; clone size: NA; CDR3 length: 12; V gene: TRBV2; J gene: TRBJ1-2; CDR3 protein: CASREGLYGYTF; CDR3 DNA: TGTGCCAGCAGGGAGGGCCTCTATGGCTACACCTTC
D gene: NA; clone size: NA; CDR3 length: 16; V gene: TRBV7-8; J gene: TRBJ2-3; CDR3 protein: CASSPHERTSTDTQYF; CDR3 DNA: TGTGCCAGCAGCCCGCACGAACGGACTAGCACAGATACGCAGTATTTT
D gene: TRBD2; clone size: NA; CDR3 length: 16; V gene: TRBV11-2; J gene: TRBJ2-5; CDR3 protein: CASTRRFSGLQETQYF; CDR3 DNA: TGTGCCAGCACCCGGCGGTTTAGCGGGTTACAAGAGACCCAGTACTTC
D gene: NA; clone size: NA; CDR3 length: 15; V gene: TRBV19; J gene: TRBJ1-3; CDR3 protein: CASAPGRGWENTIYF; CDR3 DNA: TGTGCCAGTGCTCCCGGTCGGGGTTGGGAGAACACCATATATTTT
D gene: NA; clone size: NA; CDR3 length: 12; V gene: TRBV7-8; J gene: TRBJ2-3; CDR3 protein: CASSLSTDTQYF; CDR3 DNA: TGTGCCAGCAGCCTTAGCACAGATACGCAGTATTTT
D gene: TRBD1; clone size: NA; CDR3 length: 16; V gene: TRBV19; J gene: TRBJ2-7; CDR3 protein: CASSNPGTGSSYEQYF; CDR3 DNA: TGTGCCAGTAGTAACCCCGGGACAGGGTCCTCCTACGAGCAGTACTTC
D gene: NA; clone size: NA; CDR3 length: 13; V gene: TRBV30; J gene: TRBJ2-5; CDR3 protein: CAWSRQVQETQYF; CDR3 DNA: TGTGCCTGGAGTAGACAGGTCCAAGAGACCCAGTACTTC
D gene: NA; clone size: once; CDR3 length: 14; V gene: TRBV6-1; J gene: TRBJ1-1; CDR3 protein: CASSELGGGTEAFF; CDR3 DNA: TGTGCCAGCAGTGAATTGGGGGGTGGTACTGAAGCTTTCTTT
D gene: NA; clone size: NA; CDR3 length: 12; V gene: TRBV12-3/TRBV12-4; J gene: TRBJ1-1; CDR3 protein: CASSLTAPEAFF; CDR3 DNA: TGTGCCAGCAGCCTAACAGCTCCCGAAGCTTTCTTT
D gene: TRBD2; clone size: NA; CDR3 length: 15; V gene: TRBV7-6; J gene: TRBJ2-5; CDR3 protein: CASSLGWGGGETQYF; CDR3 DNA: TGTGCCAGCAGCTTAGGTTGGGGGGGAGGAGAGACCCAGTACTTC
D gene: NA; clone size: NA; CDR3 length: 14; V gene: TRBV5-6; J gene: TRBJ1-2; CDR3 protein: CASSFMDSRYGYTF; CDR3 DNA: TGTGCCAGCAGCTTTATGGACAGTCGCTATGGCTACACCTTC
D gene: NA; clone size: NA; CDR3 length: 13; V gene: TRBV3-1/TRBV3-2; J gene: TRBJ2-7; CDR3 protein: CASSREEGYEQYF; CDR3 DNA: TGTGCCAGCAGCCGGGAGGAAGGCTACGAGCAGTACTTC
D gene: TRBD1; clone size: NA; CDR3 length: 16; V gene: TRBV2; J gene: TRBJ1-6; CDR3 protein: CASSPGQGQNNSPLHF; CDR3 DNA: TGTGCCAGCAGTCCTGGACAGGGGCAGAATAATTCACCCCTCCACTTT
D gene: TRBD1; clone size: NA; CDR3 length: 15; V gene: TRBV14; J gene: TRBJ2-7; CDR3 protein: CASSPGTGAWDEQYF; CDR3 DNA: TGTGCCAGCAGCCCCGGGACAGGAGCTTGGGACGAGCAGTACTTC
D gene: NA; clone size: once; CDR3 length: 16; V gene: TRBV7-3; J gene: TRBJ2-7; CDR3 protein: CASSYPGAGQVNEQYF; CDR3 DNA: TGTGCCAGCAGCTACCCGGGCGCCGGACAAGTAAACGAGCAGTACTTC
D gene: TRBD2; clone size: NA; CDR3 length: 16; V gene: TRBV2; J gene: TRBJ2-1; CDR3 protein: CASSNSLGGSYNEQFF; CDR3 DNA: TGTGCCAGCAGTAATAGCTTGGGGGGGTCCTACAATGAGCAGTTCTTC
D gene: NA; clone size: NA; CDR3 length: 12; V gene: TRBV29-1; J gene: TRBJ2-3; CDR3 protein: CSWTWGTDTQYF; CDR3 DNA: TGCAGCTGGACATGGGGCACAGATACGCAGTATTTT
D gene: TRBD1; clone size: NA; CDR3 length: 13; V gene: TRBV6-5; J gene: TRBJ1-2; CDR3 protein: CASNYRGTGGYTF; CDR3 DNA: TGTGCCAGCAACTACAGGGGTACAGGGGGCTACACCTTC
D gene: TRBD1; clone size: NA; CDR3 length: 16; V gene: TRBV7-9; J gene: TRBJ1-3; CDR3 protein: CASSSGVGQGGNTIYF; CDR3 DNA: TGTGCCAGCAGCTCAGGCGTAGGACAGGGCGGAAACACCATATATTTT
D gene: NA; clone size: NA; CDR3 length: 14; V gene: TRBV13; J gene: TRBJ1-2; CDR3 protein: CASSLGTDYYGYTF; CDR3 DNA: TGTGCCAGCAGCTTAGGGACAGATTACTATGGCTACACCTTC
D gene: TRBD2; clone size: NA; CDR3 length: 16; V gene: TRBV4-2; J gene: TRBJ2-1; CDR3 protein: CASSQGFRTSGNEQFF; CDR3 DNA: TGTGCCAGCAGCCAAGGCTTTAGGACTAGCGGAAATGAGCAGTTCTTC
D gene: NA; clone size: few; CDR3 length: 16; V gene: TRBV5-6; J gene: TRBJ1-1; CDR3 protein: CASTTIRWAEEGEAFF; CDR3 DNA: TGTGCCAGCACCACCATCAGGTGGGCAGAAGAGGGTGAAGCTTTCTTT
D gene: NA; clone size: NA; CDR3 length: 12; V gene: TRBV5-6; J gene: TRBJ2-7; CDR3 protein: CASSLQGYEQYF; CDR3 DNA: TGTGCCAGCAGCTTACAGGGCTACGAGCAGTACTTC
D gene: NA; clone size: NA; CDR3 length: 18; V gene: TRBV5-6; J gene: TRBJ1-2; CDR3 protein: CASSRTLTNSAVFYGYTF; CDR3 DNA: TGTGCCAGCAGCCGCACCCTGACTAACAGTGCTGTCTTCTATGGCTACACCTTC
D gene: TRBD1; clone size: NA; CDR3 length: 16; V gene: TRBV7-3; J gene: TRBJ2-5; CDR3 protein: CASSLGQGAVKETQYF; CDR3 DNA: TGTGCCAGCAGCTTAGGGCAGGGGGCTGTTAAAGAGACCCAGTACTTC
D gene: NA; clone size: NA; CDR3 length: 18; V gene: TRBV20-1; J gene: TRBJ1-3; CDR3 protein: CSASGAELINLSGNTIYF; CDR3 DNA: TGCAGTGCTAGTGGGGCAGAACTCATTAACCTCTCTGGAAACACCATATATTTT
D gene: NA; clone size: NA; CDR3 length: 14; V gene: TRBV2; J gene: TRBJ1-2; CDR3 protein: CASSVTGNLNGYTF; CDR3 DNA: TGTGCCAGCAGTGTCACAGGGAATTTGAATGGCTACACCTTC
D gene: NA; clone size: NA; CDR3 length: 16; V gene: TRBV6-1; J gene: TRBJ2-3; CDR3 protein: CASSEDQGGLGRTQYF; CDR3 DNA: TGTGCCAGCAGTGAAGACCAGGGTGGGTTAGGGAGGACGCAGTATTTT